Below, 11 T cell receptor beta chains from the same sample are listed, as sequenced in a study of blood T cell repertoires in COVID-19. The data were produced by immunoSEQ multiplex PCR, yet TCRdb's version contains in-frame clones alone and is incomplete. The sample lists roughly 250,000 clones, 87% seen once, with about 6% in the top ten. Material for sequencing was PBMCs or T cells enriched from blood (not recorded which). These receptors were collected from a young woman with acute COVID-19.

This rearrangement joins TRBV2 to TRBJ2-5; 7 nucleotides line up with TRBD1. Germline loops: CDR1 SNHLY, CDR2 FYNNEI. After removal of 6 bases from V and 2 bases from J, the junction contained 9 bases not matched to a gene. The CDR3 is made up of 15 amino acids. The CDR3 nucleotides read TGTGCCAGCAGGACCGACAGGGTGGGACAAGAGACCCAGTACTTC. Translating it yields CASRTDRVGQETQYF.

This clone was recorded only once. This chain joins TRBV30 and TRBJ1-3, with D unclear. CDR1 and CDR2 from the germline V gene are GTSNPN and SVGIG (reference sequence). The CDR3 consists of 11 residues. Deletions cut 5 bases from V and 9 bases from J, with 11 bases between. This chain's CDR3 is CAWLVSGTIYF. The CDR3 DNA sequence: TGTGCCTGGTTGGTGTCGGGCACCATATATTTT.

The chain has TRBV6-2 or TRBV6-3 and TRBJ2-1; TRBD2 aligns across 9 bases. This CDR3 has 15 residues. The trim removed 1 base at V and 9 bases at J, leaving 7 bases unmatched. Germline CDR1 MNHEY, CDR2 SVGEGT. CDR3 bases: TGTGCCAGCAGTTACTTCGCGGGGGGGCAAAGTGAGCAGTTCTTC. This encodes CASSYFAGGQSEQFF.

V and J are TRBV5-1 and TRBJ2-1; D is possibly TRBD1 (6 bases). Germline V gene lookup returns CDR1 SGHRS and CDR2 YFSETQ. The length of the CDR3 is 13 residues. V was trimmed by 4 bases and J by 3 bases, leaving 8 bases between them. The CDR3 loop reads CASSTDSYNEQFF. Here the CDR3 DNA reads TGCGCCAGCAGCACGGACAGCTACAATGAGCAGTTCTTC.

As for this clone: At one boundary the junction diverges from the germline segment, which might be a read error. The chain employs TRBV7-2 and TRBJ2-7, with D possibly being TRBD1 (5 bases). Germline V gene sequence: CDR1 SGHTA, CDR2 FQGNSA. The CDR3 is 15 residues long. For the CDR3, the DNA is TGTGCCAGCACCTTAGGGGCAGGTCCCTCCTACGAGCAGTACTTC. This codes for CASTLGAGPSYEQYF.

This chain connects TRBV2 to TRBJ2-7; D perhaps matches TRBD1 (6 bases). V was cut by 4 bases and J by 4 bases, with 17 bases left in between. There are 15 residues in the CDR3. Germline CDR1 SNHLY, CDR2 FYNNEI. The CDR3 reads CASSVGLMDSYEQYF. The CDR3 coding sequence is TGTGCCAGCAGTGTGGGTTTGATGGACAGTTACGAGCAGTACTTC.

The sample holds one count of this clone. The V call is TRBV19, the J call TRBJ2-2; TRBD2 might be the D (6 bases). V was trimmed by 4 bases and J by 3 bases, leaving 12 bases between them. The CDR3 contains 15 residues. Germline CDR1 is LNHDA and CDR2 is SQIVND (reference sequence). CDR3 region: CASSSRGADTGELFF. CDR3 sequence (DNA): TGTGCCAGTAGTAGCCGCGGGGCGGACACCGGGGAGCTGTTTTTT.

The V and J genes are TRBV5-6 and TRBJ1-4; no firm D call. Trimming stripped 0 bases from V and 1 base from J, with 7 bases between. The germline CDR1 and CDR2 sequences are SGHDT and YYEEEE. The CDR3 sequence is 15 residues long. CDR3 nucleotide sequence: TGTGCCAGCAGCTTGGACCGGGGAACTAATGAAAAACTGTTTTTT. It is translated as CASSLDRGTNEKLFF.

The gene calls are TRBV9 and TRBJ2-1; 8 bases match TRBD1. Per the germline V gene, CDR1 is SGDLS and CDR2 is YYNGEE. This CDR3 has 17 amino acids. The junction had 13 bases not matched to a gene; V was cut back by 2 bases and J by 6 bases. Written as DNA, the CDR3 is TGTGCCAGCAGCGTGGGGACAGGAAAGCCCCAAAGCAATGAGCAGTTCTTC. Encoded protein: CASSVGTGKPQSNEQFF.

This clone was recorded a few times. The V call is TRBV6-5, the J call TRBJ2-3, with a tentative D call TRBD2 (5 bases). The CDR3 spans 14 residues. The V gene's germline CDR1 is MNHEY and CDR2 SVGAGI. Trimming cost V 2 bases and J 0 bases, with 6 bases left between them. The CDR3 sequence: CASSYERSTDTQYF. CDR3 nucleotide sequence: TGTGCCAGCAGTTACGAGCGGAGCACAGATACGCAGTATTTT.

The V call is TRBV27, the J call TRBJ1-6; 9 bases line up with TRBD1. In germline, CDR1 is MNHEY, CDR2 SMNVEV (reference sequence). V shed 5 bases and J 7 bases; nucleotides not matched to a gene: 6. This CDR3 has 15 amino acids. CDR3 amino acids: CASSKTGTGNSPLHF. For the CDR3, the DNA is TGTGCCAGCAGTAAGACCGGGACAGGGAATTCACCCCTCCACTTT.